This T cell receptor (beta chain) was captured in a study of CD8+ T cells in alopecia areata. Germline lookup yields CDR1 SGHDT and CDR2 YYEEEE. V lost 4 bases and J lost 1; bases outside the gene matches: 2. This CDR3 has 13 residues. cDNA prepared by RNA extraction and subsequent reverse transcription served as the template for sequencing. Method: immunoSEQ multiplex PCR; TCRdb's copy keeps in-frame clones and lacks some. The sample contains around 210,000 clones, roughly three fifths of which appear only once. The sample taken for sequencing was CD8+ T cells sorted from blood. This clonotype originated in a human donor in good health. The chain employs TRBV5-6 and TRBJ2-7, with TRBD2 matching over 7 bases. The CDR3 DNA reads as TGTGCCAGCAGCCCGGGACTATCCTACGAGCAGTACTTC. This translates into CASSPGLSYEQYF. Complete variable domain (other parts from reference TRBV5-6 and TRBJ2-7): DAGVTQSPTHLIKTRGQQVTLRCSPKSGHDTVSWYQQALGQGPQFIFQYYEEEERQRGNFPDRFSGHQFPNYSSELNVNALLLGDSALYLCASSPGLSYEQYFGPGTRLTVT.